The next 5 T cell receptor beta chains were all read from a single sample in a study of neurological immune-mediated disorders. TCRdb fed the 5' RACE reads into MiXCR, producing one record per CDR3 protein. This sample has more than 13,000 distinct CDR3 sequences, with more than 9% found just once. Sequencing was done on a sample of PBMCs. These receptors originate from a middle-aged woman in good health.

This clonotype was detected ten times or more. The chain is built from TRBV5-1 and TRBJ2-5; D perhaps matches TRBD1 (7 bases). The ends were cut back, 5 bases at V and 5 bases at J, with 13 bases in the middle. The CDR3 totals 13 residues. Germline V gene sequence: CDR1 SGHRS, CDR2 YFSETQ. The CDR3 coding sequence is TGCGCCAGCAGTTCCAGGGGGGCGGAGACCCAGTACTTC. It specifies CASSSRGAETQYF.

This clonotype was picked up many times. This rearrangement joins TRBV7-9 to TRBJ2-5; TRBD1 aligns across 7 bases. The germline CDR1 and CDR2 sequences are SEHNR and FQNEAQ (reference sequence). The CDR3 contains 13 residues. V lost 5 bases and J lost 2; bases outside the gene matches: 2. The CDR3 here is CASSRGRQETQYF. Written as DNA, the CDR3 is TGTGCCAGCAGCAGGGGGCGGCAAGAGACCCAGTACTTC. Variable domain in full (rest from reference TRBV7-9 and TRBJ2-5): DTGVSQNPRHKITKRGQNVTFRCDPISEHNRLYWYRQTLGQGPEFLTYFQNEAQLEKSRLLSDRFSAERPKGSFSTLEIQRTEQGDSAMYLCASSRGRQETQYFGPGTRLLVL.

This clonotype was recorded at least ten times. The rearrangement joins TRBV20-1 to TRBJ2-1; weak D call: TRBD1 (6 bases). Trimming left V 8 bases short and J 2 bases short, with 13 bases between. Germline CDR1 is DFQATT and CDR2 is SNEGSKA (reference sequence). The CDR3 is 13 amino acids. The CDR3 DNA reads TGCAGTAGCCCTCGGACAGCCTACAATGAGCAGTTCTTC. As protein: CSSPRTAYNEQFF.

This clonotype has at least ten counts. The chain is built from TRBV3-1 and TRBJ1-6; 7 positions match TRBD1. The germline gives CDR1 LGHDT, CDR2 YNNKEL (reference sequence). The CDR3 consists of 14 residues. The J segment lost 8 bases and the V segment lost 4 bases, leaving 5 bases of the junction unmatched. Here the CDR3 reads CASSPRQGDSPLHF. DNA of the CDR3: TGTGCCAGCAGCCCACGACAGGGTGATTCACCCCTCCACTTT.

The gene calls are TRBV4-2 and TRBJ1-6; D gene uncertain. CDR3 length equals 12 residues. In germline, CDR1 is LGHNA, CDR2 YNFKEQ. V was pared by 8 bases and J by 14 bases, with 16 bases between. CDR3 protein: CASQVSSSALHF. In nucleotides, the CDR3 is TGTGCCAGCCAAGTGTCATCGTCCGCCCTCCACTTT.